This is a list of T cell receptor beta chains from one sample in a study of control samples from healthy donors and cancer patients. The data were produced by immunoSEQ multiplex PCR, yet TCRdb's version contains in-frame clones alone and is incomplete. The sample lists 95,000 to 150,000 clones; around 89% were seen once. The sequenced sample consisted of blood. These receptors were obtained from a man aged 50-59 years in good health. Each CDR3 is given without its conserved first and last residue. The order of the fields is V gene, J gene, CDR3 protein.

V gene: TRBV25-1
J gene: TRBJ1-6
CDR3 protein: ASSEVGGGVGRNSPLH

V gene: TRBV2
J gene: TRBJ2-3
CDR3 protein: ASSRETGYTDTQY

V gene: TRBV19
J gene: TRBJ1-1
CDR3 protein: ASSRANRGQAYTEAF

V gene: TRBV6-5
J gene: TRBJ2-7
CDR3 protein: ASSQGGGGAGEQY

V gene: TRBV6-6
J gene: TRBJ2-3
CDR3 protein: ASSPGLAGGSTDTQY

V gene: TRBV18
J gene: TRBJ2-2
CDR3 protein: ASSPPYGSSVNTGELF

V gene: TRBV12-3/TRBV12-4
J gene: TRBJ1-6
CDR3 protein: ASKVAGTSPLH

V gene: TRBV30
J gene: TRBJ1-2
CDR3 protein: AWSRDRPYGYT

V gene: TRBV7-9
J gene: TRBJ1-4
CDR3 protein: ASSFWQGKKGEKLF

V gene: TRBV6-6
J gene: TRBJ2-1
CDR3 protein: ASSYRGQHNEQF

V gene: TRBV4-2
J gene: TRBJ1-1
CDR3 protein: ASSQEGGTRGTEAF

V gene: TRBV21-1
J gene: TRBJ2-3
CDR3 protein: ASSPTGGDTQY

V gene: TRBV5-5
J gene: TRBJ2-3
CDR3 protein: ASSLVPTDTQY

V gene: TRBV7-9
J gene: TRBJ1-1
CDR3 protein: ASSLGTGQGDTEAF

V gene: TRBV4-2
J gene: TRBJ2-5
CDR3 protein: ASSQGWLLATQETQY

V gene: TRBV12-5
J gene: TRBJ2-4
CDR3 protein: ARTRQELAKNIQY

V gene: TRBV6-2/TRBV6-3
J gene: TRBJ2-1
CDR3 protein: ASSYSWGGDIEQF

V gene: TRBV30
J gene: TRBJ1-1
CDR3 protein: AWSVGGFWTEAF

V gene: TRBV29-1
J gene: TRBJ2-1
CDR3 protein: SVGVAYNEQF

V gene: TRBV2
J gene: TRBJ1-2
CDR3 protein: ASSVDRGRGDYGYT

V gene: TRBV2
J gene: TRBJ2-7
CDR3 protein: ASQRGIAYEQY

V gene: TRBV27
J gene: TRBJ2-7
CDR3 protein: ASRTLADQSYEQY

V gene: TRBV5-5
J gene: TRBJ2-7
CDR3 protein: ASSSGRSYEQY

V gene: TRBV3-1/TRBV3-2
J gene: TRBJ1-2
CDR3 protein: ASSQDQGNGYT

V gene: TRBV29-1
J gene: TRBJ1-2
CDR3 protein: SVESRYGYT

V gene: TRBV5-1
J gene: TRBJ2-6
CDR3 protein: ASSQDPGQLGTGANVLT

V gene: TRBV5-4
J gene: TRBJ2-7
CDR3 protein: ASSLGQGASASYEQY

V gene: TRBV7-9
J gene: TRBJ2-7
CDR3 protein: ASSLNSPYEQY

V gene: TRBV27
J gene: TRBJ1-4
CDR3 protein: ASSPTGKPEKLF

V gene: TRBV6-5
J gene: TRBJ2-5
CDR3 protein: ASRPGTGGVETQY

V gene: TRBV3-1/TRBV3-2
J gene: TRBJ2-7
CDR3 protein: ASSQGTGVEQY

V gene: TRBV18
J gene: TRBJ2-1
CDR3 protein: ASSPQRGGVGDNEQF

V gene: TRBV7-2
J gene: TRBJ2-3
CDR3 protein: ASSLVVLTGADTQY

V gene: TRBV9
J gene: TRBJ2-7
CDR3 protein: ASSLSTGGPLFNEQY

V gene: TRBV6-6
J gene: TRBJ2-7
CDR3 protein: ASSYNPGEQY

V gene: TRBV6-1
J gene: TRBJ2-5
CDR3 protein: ASSETSTGGGETQY

V gene: TRBV10-3
J gene: TRBJ2-3
CDR3 protein: AISKPGLAGVDTQY

V gene: TRBV27
J gene: TRBJ2-6
CDR3 protein: ASSFSRQFSGANVLT

V gene: TRBV5-1
J gene: TRBJ1-1
CDR3 protein: ASSLGQGATEAF

V gene: TRBV11-2
J gene: TRBJ1-4
CDR3 protein: ASSAGREKLF

V gene: TRBV7-2
J gene: TRBJ2-3
CDR3 protein: ASSPDGGAAIRQY

V gene: TRBV9
J gene: TRBJ2-7
CDR3 protein: ASSRTGGRYEQY

V gene: TRBV11-2
J gene: TRBJ1-1
CDR3 protein: ASSLVYSSNTEAF

V gene: TRBV2
J gene: TRBJ2-5
CDR3 protein: ASNRTPQETQY

V gene: TRBV30
J gene: TRBJ2-3
CDR3 protein: AWSVARTSGVKDTQY